The present TCR beta chain was sequenced within a study of post-analysis software for immune sequencing data. The study's findings and limits: Roughly five TRBV segments were significantly more frequent in patients than in controls. TRBV5-6, TRBV5-1 and TRBV20-1 were among these segments.

Looked up from germline, CDR1 is MNHEY and CDR2 is SVGAGI. This CDR3 spans 15 amino acids. V lost 8 bases and J 1 base, leaving 15 bases between the germline ends. Details on this clonotype: What it recognizes is unknown.

Unique molecular identifiers had been added to the TCR beta cDNA libraries. TCRdb re-called the PCR reads with MiXCR, one entry per CDR3 protein. Of hundreds of thousands of distinct CDR3 sequences listed, about 40% are singletons. Input material: blood. The TCR sequence derives from a girl aged 10-17 years with multiple sclerosis. V is TRBV6-5 and J is TRBJ2-1; D tentatively reads TRBD1 or TRBD2 (5 bases each). The CDR3 DNA follows: TGTGCCAGCTCAAGGGACCTCGGGTCCTACAATGAGCAGTTCTTC. Protein: CASSRDLGSYNEQFF.